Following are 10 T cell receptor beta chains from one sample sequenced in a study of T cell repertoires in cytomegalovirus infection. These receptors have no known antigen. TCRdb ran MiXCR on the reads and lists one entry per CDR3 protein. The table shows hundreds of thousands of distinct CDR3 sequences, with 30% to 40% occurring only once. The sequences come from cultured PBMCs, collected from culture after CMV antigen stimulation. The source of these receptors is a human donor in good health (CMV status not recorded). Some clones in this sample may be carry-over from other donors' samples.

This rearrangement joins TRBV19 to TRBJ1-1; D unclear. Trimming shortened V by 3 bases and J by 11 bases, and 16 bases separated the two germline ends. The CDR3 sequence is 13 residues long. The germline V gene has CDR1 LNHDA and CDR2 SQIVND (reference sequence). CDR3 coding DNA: TGTGCCAGTAGTATTTTAGGACCCACAGCGGCTTTCTTT. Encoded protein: CASSILGPTAAFF. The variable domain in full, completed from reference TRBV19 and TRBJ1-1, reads DGGITQSPKYLFRKEGQNVTLSCEQNLNHDAMYWYRQDPGQGLRLIYYSQIVNDFQKGDIAEGYSVSREKKESFPLTVTSAQKNPTAFYLCASSILGPTAAFFGQGTRLTVV.

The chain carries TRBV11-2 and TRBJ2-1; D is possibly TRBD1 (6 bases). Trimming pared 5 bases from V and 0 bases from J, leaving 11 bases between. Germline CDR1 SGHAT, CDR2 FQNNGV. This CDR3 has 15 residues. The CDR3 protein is CASSPLGGSYNEQFF. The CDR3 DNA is TGTGCCAGCAGCCCATTAGGGGGCTCCTACAATGAGCAGTTCTTC.

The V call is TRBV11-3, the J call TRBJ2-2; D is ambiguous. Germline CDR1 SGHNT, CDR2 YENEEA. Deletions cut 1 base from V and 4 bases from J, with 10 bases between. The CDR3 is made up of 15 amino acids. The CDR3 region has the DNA TGTGCCAGCAGCTTAGGGTATGGATCCACCGGGGAGCTGTTTTTT. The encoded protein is CASSLGYGSTGELFF. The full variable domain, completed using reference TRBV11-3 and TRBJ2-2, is EAGVVQSPRYKIIEKKQPVAFWCNPISGHNTLYWYLQNLGQGPELLIRYENEEAVDDSQLPKDRFSAERLKGVDSTLKIQPAELGDSAVYLCASSLGYGSTGELFFGEGSRLTVL.

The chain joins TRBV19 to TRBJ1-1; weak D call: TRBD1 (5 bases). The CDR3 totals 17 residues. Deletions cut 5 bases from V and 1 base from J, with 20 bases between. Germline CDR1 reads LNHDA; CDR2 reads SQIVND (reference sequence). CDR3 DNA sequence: TGTGCCAGTAGTCGGCTTGCAGGGCTGAATAGGAACACTGAAGCTTTCTTT. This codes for CASSRLAGLNRNTEAFF. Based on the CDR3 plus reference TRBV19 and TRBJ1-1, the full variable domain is DGGITQSPKYLFRKEGQNVTLSCEQNLNHDAMYWYRQDPGQGLRLIYYSQIVNDFQKGDIAEGYSVSREKKESFPLTVTSAQKNPTAFYLCASSRLAGLNRNTEAFFGQGTRLTVV.

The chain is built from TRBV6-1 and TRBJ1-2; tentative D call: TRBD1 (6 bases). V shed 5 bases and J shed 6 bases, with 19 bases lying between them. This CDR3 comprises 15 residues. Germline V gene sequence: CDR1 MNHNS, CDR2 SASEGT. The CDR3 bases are TGTGCCAGCAGTTGGCAGGGAGGGACACCCAATGGCTACACCTTC. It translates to CASSWQGGTPNGYTF.

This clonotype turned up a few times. CDR3 loop: CASRDYRYNEQFF. In nucleotides, the CDR3 is TGTGCCAGCAGGGACTACCGCTACAATGAGCAGTTCTTC. This rearrangement joins TRBV27 to TRBJ2-1; weak D call: TRBD2 (6 bases). Trimming removed 6 bases from V and 3 bases from J, with 9 bases in between. Germline CDR1 MNHEY, CDR2 SMNVEV (reference sequence). The CDR3 loop spans 13 amino acids.

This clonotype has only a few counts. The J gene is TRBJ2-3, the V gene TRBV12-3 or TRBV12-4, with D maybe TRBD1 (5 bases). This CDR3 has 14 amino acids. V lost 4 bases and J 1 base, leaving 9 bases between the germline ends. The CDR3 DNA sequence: TGTGCCAGCAGTTCTGTGACAGGCACAGATACGCAGTATTTT. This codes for CASSSVTGTDTQYF.

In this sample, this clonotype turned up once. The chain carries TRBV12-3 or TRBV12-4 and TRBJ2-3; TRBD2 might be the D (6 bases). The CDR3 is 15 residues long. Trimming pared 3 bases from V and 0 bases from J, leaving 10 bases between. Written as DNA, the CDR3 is TGTGCCAGCAGTTTCCCCGGGACTAGCACAGATACGCAGTATTTT. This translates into CASSFPGTSTDTQYF.

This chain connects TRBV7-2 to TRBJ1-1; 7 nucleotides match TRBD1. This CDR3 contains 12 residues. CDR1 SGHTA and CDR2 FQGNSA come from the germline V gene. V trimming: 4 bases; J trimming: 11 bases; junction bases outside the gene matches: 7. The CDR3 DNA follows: TGTGCCAGCAGCTCGACAGGGAGGTCGGCTTTCTTT. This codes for CASSSTGRSAFF.

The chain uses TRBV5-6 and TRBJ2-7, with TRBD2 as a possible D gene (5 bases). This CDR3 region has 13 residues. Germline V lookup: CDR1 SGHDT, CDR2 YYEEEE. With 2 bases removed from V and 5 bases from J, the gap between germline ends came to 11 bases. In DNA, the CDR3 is TGTGCCAGCAGCTTTCTTCGGGGAAACGAGCAGTACTTC. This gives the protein CASSFLRGNEQYF.